A single sample is the source of the 5 T cell receptor beta chains below, sequenced in a study of CD8+CD57+ T cells in acquired aplastic anemia. Patients chosen for sequencing had CD8+CD57+ cells that had expanded, as shown by flow cytometry. Genomic DNA, the template, was used for profiling of the TCR beta VDJ and CDR3. TCRdb independently ran MiXCR on the reads; one entry per CDR3 protein. The data contain 150,000 to 200,000 distinct CDR3 sequences, around 48% of them seen just once; the ten biggest clones take up about 30%. Sequencing was performed on sorted CD4+, CD8+, or CD8+CD57+ T cells (not recorded which) from PBMCs. These receptors were collected from a human donor with aplastic anemia.

This clonotype was recorded many times. The chain uses TRBV11-3 and TRBJ2-1, with D uncertain. Germline CDR1 SGHNT, CDR2 YENEEA. V was cut by 2 bases and J by 4 bases, with 9 bases left in between. The CDR3 extends over 14 amino acids. CDR3 nucleotide sequence: TGTGCCAGCAGCTTAACTTATTCGTACAATGAGCAGTTCTTC. Protein product: CASSLTYSYNEQFF.

The DNA of the CDR3 is TGCGCCAGCAGCCAAGATCTGGGAACATTCGGCTCCTACGAGCAGTACTTC. This encodes CASSQDLGTFGSYEQYF. J is TRBJ2-7 and V is TRBV4-1; D not resolved. The germline V gene has CDR1 MGHRA and CDR2 YSYEKL. With 0 bases removed from V and 0 bases from J, the gap between germline ends came to 15 bases. This CDR3 is 17 amino acids long.

The V and J genes are TRBV20-1 and TRBJ1-5; the D gene is possibly TRBD1 (5 bases). The CDR3 is 15 amino acids. V dropped 2 bases and J dropped 4 bases, with 15 bases sitting between them. Germline assignment: CDR1 DFQATT and CDR2 SNEGSKA (reference sequence). The DNA for the CDR3 is TGCAGTGCTAGAATCTTGGGGGATGGTAATCAGCCCCAGCATTTT. It translates to CSARILGDGNQPQHF.

V gene TRBV6-1 combines with J gene TRBJ1-6, with 10 nucleotides matching TRBD1. The CDR3 has 14 amino acids. Trimming cost V 5 bases and J 8 bases; bases outside gene matches: 3. From germline, CDR1 is MNHNS and CDR2 SASEGT. CDR3 in DNA: TGTGCCAGCAGTCCCGGACAGGGGGATTCACCCCTCCACTTT. This codes for CASSPGQGDSPLHF.

The table lists this clonotype with many counts. V gene TRBV7-9 combines with J gene TRBJ1-1; TRBD1 matches 9 bases. Trimming removed 2 bases from V and 1 base from J; junction bases left unmatched: 8. The CDR3 covers 17 residues. Germline V CDR1 and CDR2: SEHNR, FQNEAQ (reference sequence). The CDR3 here is CASSLYRGPRPNTEAFF. DNA for the CDR3: TGTGCCAGCAGCTTATACAGGGGGCCCCGGCCGAACACTGAAGCTTTCTTT.